This TCR beta chain was recovered during a study of cytomegalovirus exposure and HLA in healthy donors. The ends were cut back, 4 bases at V and 4 bases at J, with 10 bases in the middle. This CDR3 region has 13 residues. Germline loops: CDR1 SGHTA, CDR2 FQGNSA. The PCR was carried out with 60 Vbeta primers and 13 Jbeta primers. The protocol was immunoSEQ multiplex PCR, while the TCRdb copy is restricted to in-frame clones and leaves out a portion. The table has 150,000 or so clones, approximately 81% seen once. The sample taken for sequencing was PBMCs. The sequence was collected from a man younger than 30 in good health and CMV-seropositive. This chain joins TRBV7-2 and TRBJ1-2, with D unclear. CDR3 bases: TGTGCCAGCAGCTCTGACACCTCCTATGGCTACACCTTC. It codes for CASSSDTSYGYTF.